A selection of T cell receptor beta chains follows, all from one sample in a study of T-cell memory formation after mild COVID-19. In TCRdb, the 5' RACE reads were re-called with MiXCR into one record per CDR3 protein. The sample comprises 150,000 to 200,000 distinct CDR3 sequences, 16% of which are singletons, and 2% to 2.5% rests with the top ten. Sequences were obtained from PBMCs or a T cell subset sorted from them (not recorded which). These receptors came from an adult woman who had mild COVID-19 (a few samples of this study predate the infection). Cell type and time point are not known. CDR3s include the opening cysteine and the closing phenylalanine or tryptophan. D genes are given only for firm matches. Rows give clone size only sometimes, using once, few, many, or a class for an expanded clone.

abundance,v_gene,j_gene,d_gene,CDR3aa,CDR3nt
few,TRBV25-1,TRBJ2-1,TRBD1,CASTTQLGGGYEQFF,TGTGCCAGCACTACGCAGTTAGGGGGCGGCTATGAGCAGTTCTTC
many,TRBV6-5,TRBJ1-1,.,CASSSPVNTEAFF,TGTGCCAGCAGTTCACCAGTGAACACTGAAGCTTTCTTT
.,TRBV2,TRBJ1-1,.,CASSAARGGGGPKAFF,TGTGCCAGCAGTGCCGCCAGAGGGGGAGGGGGGCCGAAAGCTTTCTTT
.,TRBV2,TRBJ2-7,.,CASTSGLEQYF,TGTGCCAGCACCTCCGGCCTCGAGCAGTACTTC
.,TRBV9,TRBJ2-5,.,CASSPGPLSAETQYF,TGTGCCAGCAGCCCGGGCCCCTTGAGCGCCGAGACCCAGTACTTC
.,TRBV5-1,TRBJ1-3,TRBD1,CASSPDRSNTIYF,TGCGCCAGCAGCCCGGACAGGTCGAACACCATATATTTT
many,TRBV12-3/TRBV12-4,TRBJ2-1,.,CASRQRDNEQFF,TGTGCCAGCAGACAGAGAGACAATGAGCAGTTCTTC
.,TRBV12-3/TRBV12-4,TRBJ1-2,.,CASSPRGAAAGYTF,TGTGCCAGCAGCCCAAGGGGCGCGGCGGCTGGCTACACCTTC
.,TRBV29-1,TRBJ2-7,TRBD2,CSVVLAGSSYEQYF,TGCAGCGTTGTACTAGCGGGAAGCTCCTACGAGCAGTACTTC
.,TRBV6-2/TRBV6-3,TRBJ2-1,TRBD2,CASLRTSGPNEQFF,TGTGCCAGCCTTAGGACTAGCGGCCCCAATGAGCAGTTCTTC
.,TRBV24-1,TRBJ2-2,TRBD1,CATSEPGQGKTELFF,TGTGCCACCAGTGAGCCGGGACAGGGAAAAACTGAGCTGTTTTTT
.,TRBV30,TRBJ2-2,.,CAWSVLRGGTGELFF,TGTGCCTGGAGTGTACTCCGGGGCGGGACCGGGGAGCTGTTTTTT
.,TRBV15,TRBJ1-2,TRBD1,CATSRDPTGGNYGYTF,TGTGCCACCAGCAGAGACCCGACAGGGGGCAACTATGGCTACACCTTC
few,TRBV7-2,TRBJ1-4,.,CASSFRRGNEKLFF,TGTGCCAGCAGCTTTCGCCGGGGGAATGAAAAACTGTTTTTT
once,TRBV5-8,TRBJ2-1,TRBD1,CASSSGTGLLGEQFF,TGTGCCAGCAGTTCCGGGACAGGGCTTCTGGGGGAGCAGTTCTTC
few,TRBV14,TRBJ1-1,.,CASSLLTGSKAFF,TGTGCCAGCAGCCTCTTAACGGGGTCGAAAGCTTTCTTT
few,TRBV3-1,TRBJ2-1,TRBD2,CASSRRTSAYNEQFF,TGTGCCAGCAGCCGTCGGACTAGCGCGTACAATGAGCAGTTCTTC
.,TRBV5-1,TRBJ2-1,TRBD1,CATSGTGFGNEQFF,TGCGCCACCTCCGGGACAGGGTTCGGGAATGAGCAGTTCTTC
.,TRBV11-3,TRBJ2-1,.,CATLGGSYNEQFF,TGTGCCACGCTAGGCGGCTCCTACAATGAGCAGTTCTTC
.,TRBV6-1,TRBJ2-3,.,CASSDYGGATDTQYF,TGTGCCAGCAGTGACTACGGGGGTGCCACAGATACGCAGTATTTT
many,TRBV4-2,TRBJ2-1,TRBD2,CASSLGTSGVGEQFF,TGTGCCAGCAGCCTGGGGACTAGCGGGGTTGGTGAGCAGTTCTTC
.,TRBV6-2/TRBV6-3,TRBJ2-7,.,CASTQRGVEQYF,TGTGCCAGCACCCAGAGGGGGGTCGAGCAGTACTTC
few,TRBV10-2,TRBJ1-5,TRBD1,CASSDPNRDSYFQPQHF,TGCGCCAGCAGTGACCCTAACCGGGACAGCTACTTTCAGCCCCAGCATTTT
.,TRBV10-2,TRBJ2-7,.,CASSGRGQSYEQYF,TGCGCCAGCAGTGGAAGAGGGCAGTCCTACGAGCAGTACTTC
.,TRBV25-1,TRBJ1-2,TRBD1,CASSVPGTGGGGYTF,TGTGCCAGCAGTGTACCCGGGACAGGGGGCGGTGGCTACACCTTC
few,TRBV5-6,TRBJ2-1,TRBD1,CASSLDRGWNEQFF,TGTGCCAGCAGCTTGGACAGGGGATGGAATGAGCAGTTCTTC
.,TRBV19,TRBJ1-1,.,CASSMRGNTEAFF,TGTGCCAGTAGTATGCGGGGAAACACTGAAGCTTTCTTT
.,TRBV25-1,TRBJ1-1,.,CASSELGQRAFF,TGTGCCAGCAGTGAATTGGGGCAGCGAGCTTTCTTT
.,TRBV2,TRBJ2-7,TRBD1,CASRGTGGTSYEQYF,TGTGCCAGCAGAGGAACAGGGGGTACTTCCTACGAGCAGTACTTC
.,TRBV12-3/TRBV12-4,TRBJ1-3,.,CASSPSGVTSGNTIYF,TGTGCCAGCAGTCCCTCAGGGGTCACCTCTGGAAACACCATATATTTT
.,TRBV2,TRBJ2-2,.,CASIRDSVTGELFF,TGTGCCAGCATCCGTGACAGTGTTACCGGGGAGCTGTTTTTT
.,TRBV5-1,TRBJ2-3,TRBD1,CASSQWPGQGLSTDTQYF,TGCGCCAGCAGCCAATGGCCGGGACAGGGCTTAAGCACAGATACGCAGTATTTT
.,TRBV4-1,TRBJ1-2,.,CASSQDLRGWSYTF,TGCGCCAGCAGCCAAGATTTAAGGGGTTGGAGCTACACCTTC
.,TRBV2,TRBJ2-1,TRBD2,CASSVGRAYNEQFF,TGTGCCAGCAGTGTCGGGAGGGCCTACAATGAGCAGTTCTTC
.,TRBV9,TRBJ2-1,.,CASSSQDFSPQFF,TGTGCCAGCAGCTCCCAGGACTTCTCACCCCAGTTCTTC